This T cell receptor beta chain came from a study of blood T cell repertoires in COVID-19. Across the whole study: Donors in the United States, Italy and Spain gave samples during acute or convalescent COVID-19. The analysed material was cDNA or gDNA that came from T cells, B-cell-depleted T cells, or PBMCs.

Produced via immunoSEQ multiplex PCR; TCRdb's table is partial and in-frame only. The data show roughly 400,000 clones, with roughly 89% seen just once and approximately 1.5% held by the top ten. This clone turned up a few times. The length of the CDR3 is 14 residues. Per germline, CDR1 LGHNT and CDR2 FRNRAP. The ends were cut back, 5 bases at V and 6 bases at J, with 13 bases in the middle. Self-reported history from a screening survey and questionnaire set each donor's cohort. For recovered donors of Cohort 3, there were two negative PCRs, clearance, or symptom resolution. The source material was PBMCs or T cells enriched from blood (not recorded which). The receptor comes from a woman between 25 and 40 years old who had recovered from COVID-19. The V gene is TRBV12-5, the J gene TRBJ1-4; D gene uncertain. CDR3 loop: CASGHRGSHEKLFF. CDR3 DNA: TGTGCTAGTGGTCACAGAGGGTCCCATGAAAAACTGTTTTTT.